The subject of this entry is one T cell receptor (beta chain). The record originates from a study of molecular identifiers for immune sequencing clone quantification. TCRdb re-called the PCR reads with MiXCR, one entry per CDR3 protein. The sample consists of about 640,000 distinct CDR3 sequences, roughly 21% of them appearing once. Germline V CDR1 and CDR2: SGHAT, FQDESV (reference sequence). The trim removed 5 bases at V and 8 bases at J, leaving 8 bases unmatched. The CDR3 is 13 amino acids. This receptor was obtained from a human donor in good health. Some libraries in this study had Jurkat cell RNA spiked in. V gene TRBV11-1 combines with J gene TRBJ1-2, with 7 nucleotides matching TRBD1. Input material: naive CD8+ T cells from blood, with Jurkat cell RNA spiked in. Specified subset: FACS-sorted CD8+CD4-CCR7+CD45RA+ naive T cells. The CDR3: CASSRPTGYGYTF. The CDR3, as DNA: TGTGCCAGCAGCCGCCCGACAGGGTACGGCTACACCTTC.